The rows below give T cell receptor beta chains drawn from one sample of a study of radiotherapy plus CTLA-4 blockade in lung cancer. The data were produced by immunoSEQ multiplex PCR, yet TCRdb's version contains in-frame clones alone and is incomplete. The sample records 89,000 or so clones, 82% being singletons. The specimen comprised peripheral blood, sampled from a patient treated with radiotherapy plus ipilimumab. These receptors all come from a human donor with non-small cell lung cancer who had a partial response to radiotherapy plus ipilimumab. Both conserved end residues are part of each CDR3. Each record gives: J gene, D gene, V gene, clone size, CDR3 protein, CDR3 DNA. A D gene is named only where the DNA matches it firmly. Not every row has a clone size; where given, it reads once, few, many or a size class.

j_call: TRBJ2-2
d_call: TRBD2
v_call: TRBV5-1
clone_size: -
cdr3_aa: CASSLTSGYTGELFF
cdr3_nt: TGCGCCAGCAGCTTAACTAGCGGATACACCGGGGAGCTGTTTTTT

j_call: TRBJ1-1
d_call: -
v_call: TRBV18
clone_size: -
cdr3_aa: CASSREDGEAFF
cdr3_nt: TGTGCCAGCTCCCGAGAGGATGGTGAAGCTTTCTTT

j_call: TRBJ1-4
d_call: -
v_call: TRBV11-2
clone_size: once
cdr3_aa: CASSLEIDRELFF
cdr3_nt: TGTGCCAGCAGCTTAGAAATTGACCGGGAACTGTTTTTT

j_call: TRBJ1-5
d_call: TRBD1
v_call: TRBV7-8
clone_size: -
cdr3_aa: CASSLALGGQPQHF
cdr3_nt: TGTGCCAGCAGCTTAGCGCTAGGGGGCCAGCCCCAGCATTTT

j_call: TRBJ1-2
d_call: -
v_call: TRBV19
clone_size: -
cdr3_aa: CASKGGDSLNYGYTF
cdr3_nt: TGTGCCAGTAAGGGGGGGGATTCCCTTAACTATGGCTACACCTTC

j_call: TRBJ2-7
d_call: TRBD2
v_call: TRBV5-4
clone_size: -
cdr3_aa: CASSPPPGLGTYEQYF
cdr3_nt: TGTGCCAGCAGCCCCCCCCCGGGACTAGGGACCTACGAGCAGTACTTC

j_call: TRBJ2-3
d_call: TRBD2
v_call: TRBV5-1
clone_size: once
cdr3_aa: CASSLQGLAVTDTQYF
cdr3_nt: TGCGCCAGCAGCTTGCAGGGACTAGCGGTCACAGATACGCAGTATTTT

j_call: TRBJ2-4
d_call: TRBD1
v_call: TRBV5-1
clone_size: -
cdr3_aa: CASSAYRGATDIQYF
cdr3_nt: TGCGCCAGCAGCGCCTACAGGGGGGCTACGGACATTCAGTACTTC

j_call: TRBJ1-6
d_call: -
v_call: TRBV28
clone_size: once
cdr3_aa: CASSGRQMHSPLHF
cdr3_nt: TGTGCCAGCAGTGGGCGACAGATGCATTCACCCCTCCACTTT

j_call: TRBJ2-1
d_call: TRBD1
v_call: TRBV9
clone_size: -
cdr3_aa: CASSASGQVNFNEQFF
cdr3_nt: TGTGCCAGCAGCGCCTCGGGACAGGTGAATTTCAATGAGCAGTTCTTC

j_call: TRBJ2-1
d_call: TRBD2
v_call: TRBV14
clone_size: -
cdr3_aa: CASQESGVYNEQFF
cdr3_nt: TGTGCCAGCCAAGAAAGCGGGGTTTACAATGAGCAGTTCTTC

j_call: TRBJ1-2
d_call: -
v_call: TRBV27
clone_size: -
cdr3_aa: CASSYGTGRYGYTF
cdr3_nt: TGTGCCAGCAGTTACGGTACAGGGCGCTATGGCTACACCTTC

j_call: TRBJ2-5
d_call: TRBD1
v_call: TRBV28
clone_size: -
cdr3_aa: CASKNRGMETQYF
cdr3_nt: TGTGCCAGCAAAAACAGGGGTATGGAGACCCAGTACTTC

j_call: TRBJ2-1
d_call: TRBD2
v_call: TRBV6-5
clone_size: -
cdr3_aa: CASRLAGVNEQFF
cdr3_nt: TGTGCCAGCCGACTAGCGGGAGTGAATGAGCAGTTCTTC

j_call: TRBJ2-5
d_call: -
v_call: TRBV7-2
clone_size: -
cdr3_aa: CASSPRTVPQETQYF
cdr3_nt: TGTGCCAGCAGCCCCCGGACAGTGCCACAAGAGACCCAGTACTTC

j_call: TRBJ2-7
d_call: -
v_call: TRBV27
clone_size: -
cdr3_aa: CASRDYTYEQYF
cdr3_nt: TGTGCCAGCCGAGACTATACCTACGAGCAGTACTTC

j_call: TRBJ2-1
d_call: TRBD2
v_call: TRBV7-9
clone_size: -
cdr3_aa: CASSSPTFSGDRIGQFF
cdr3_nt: TGTGCCAGCAGCTCGCCGACGTTTAGCGGGGACCGGATTGGGCAGTTCTTC

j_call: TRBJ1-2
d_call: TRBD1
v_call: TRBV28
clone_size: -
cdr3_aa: CASSFSTGSYGYTF
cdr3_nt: TGTGCCAGCAGTTTCTCGACAGGGAGCTATGGCTACACCTTC

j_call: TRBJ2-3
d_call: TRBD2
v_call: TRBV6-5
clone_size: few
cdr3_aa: CASSSSLAGITDTQYF
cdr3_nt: TGTGCCAGCAGTTCCAGCCTAGCGGGTATCACAGATACGCAGTATTTT

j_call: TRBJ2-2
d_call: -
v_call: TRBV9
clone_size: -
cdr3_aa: CASSVGLDRLLNTGELFF
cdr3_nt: TGTGCCAGCAGCGTAGGACTAGACCGACTCTTGAACACCGGGGAGCTGTTTTTT

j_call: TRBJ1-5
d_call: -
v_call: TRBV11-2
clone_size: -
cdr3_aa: CASSGGTAAGQPQHF
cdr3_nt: TGTGCCAGCAGCGGCGGGACGGCGGCGGGTCAGCCCCAGCATTTT